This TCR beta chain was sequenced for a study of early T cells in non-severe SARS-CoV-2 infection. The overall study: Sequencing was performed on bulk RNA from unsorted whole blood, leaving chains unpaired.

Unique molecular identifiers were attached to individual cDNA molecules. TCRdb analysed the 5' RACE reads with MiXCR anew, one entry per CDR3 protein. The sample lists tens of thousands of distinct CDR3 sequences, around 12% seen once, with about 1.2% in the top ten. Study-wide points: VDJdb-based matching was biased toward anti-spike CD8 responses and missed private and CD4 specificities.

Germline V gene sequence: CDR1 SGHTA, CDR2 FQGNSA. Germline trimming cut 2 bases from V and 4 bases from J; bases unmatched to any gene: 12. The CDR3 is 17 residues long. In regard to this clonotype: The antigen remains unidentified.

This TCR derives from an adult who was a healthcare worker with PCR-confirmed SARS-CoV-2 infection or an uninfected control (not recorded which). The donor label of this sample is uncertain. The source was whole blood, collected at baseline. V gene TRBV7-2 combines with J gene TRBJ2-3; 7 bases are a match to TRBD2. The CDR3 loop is CASSLIAGGGVADTQYF. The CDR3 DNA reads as TGTGCCAGCAGCTTAATCGCTGGCGGGGGTGTCGCAGATACGCAGTATTTT.